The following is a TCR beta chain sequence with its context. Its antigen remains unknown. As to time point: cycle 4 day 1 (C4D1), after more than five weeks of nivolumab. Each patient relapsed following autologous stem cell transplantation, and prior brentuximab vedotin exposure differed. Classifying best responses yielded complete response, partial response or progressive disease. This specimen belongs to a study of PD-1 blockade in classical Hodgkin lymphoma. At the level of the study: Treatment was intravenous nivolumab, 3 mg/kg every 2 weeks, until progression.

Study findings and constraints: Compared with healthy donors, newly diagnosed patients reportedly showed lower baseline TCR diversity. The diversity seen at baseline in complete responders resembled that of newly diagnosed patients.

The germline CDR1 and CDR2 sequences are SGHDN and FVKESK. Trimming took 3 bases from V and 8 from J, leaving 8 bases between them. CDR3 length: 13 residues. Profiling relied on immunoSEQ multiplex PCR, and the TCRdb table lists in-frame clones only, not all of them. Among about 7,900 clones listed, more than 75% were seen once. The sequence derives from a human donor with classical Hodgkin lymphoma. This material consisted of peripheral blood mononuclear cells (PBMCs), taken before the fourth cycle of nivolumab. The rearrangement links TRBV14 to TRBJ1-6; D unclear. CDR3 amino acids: CASSHNLDSPLHF. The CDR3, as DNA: TGTGCCAGCAGCCATAACTTGGATTCACCCCTCCACTTT.